These 12 T cell receptor beta chains originate from one sample sequenced in a study of cytomegalovirus exposure and HLA in healthy donors. With 60 Vbeta and 13 Jbeta primers, the PCR was carried out. TCRdb's table, derived via immunoSEQ multiplex PCR, lists solely in-frame clones and lacks some. The table records 55,000 to 80,000 clones, roughly four fifths of them present only once. The sample taken for sequencing was PBMCs. These receptor sequences come from a man between 65 and 85 years old in good health and CMV-seronegative.

As concerns this clone: Relative to the germline gene, one junction end is altered; a read error may explain this. V usage is TRBV6-1 and J usage is TRBJ2-7, with D maybe TRBD1 (6 bases). Germline values: CDR1 MNHNS, CDR2 SASEGT. CDR3 length equals 12 residues. The CDR3 loop is CASKQDRYEQYF. DNA of the CDR3: TGTGCAAGCAAGCAGGACAGATACGAGCAGTACTTC.

This sequence joins TRBV27 and TRBJ1-2, with 7 bases that match TRBD1. V gave up 9 bases and J gave up 4 bases; unmatched junction bases: 8. The CDR3 runs 13 residues. CDR1 is MNHEY, CDR2 SMNVEV, per germline (reference sequence). The CDR3 DNA reads as TGTGCCAGTGGGCGGCCAGGGGGCTATGGCTACACCTTC. Protein: CASGRPGGYGYTF.

Of note for this clone: Relative to the germline gene, one junction end is altered; a read error may explain this. The CDR3 DNA follows: TGTGCCAGCAGTTACTTGGCACACCGCAACTTC. Its translation: CASSYLAHRNF. The chain uses TRBV6-6 and TRBJ2-5; D remains unclear. The CDR3 sequence is 11 residues long. Germline CDR1 reads MNHNY; CDR2 reads SVGAGI (reference sequence).

The chain joins TRBV5-4 to TRBJ1-6; D is uncertain. V lost 0 bases and J 4 bases, leaving 5 bases between the germline ends. The CDR3 covers 14 residues. CDR1 is SGHNT, CDR2 YYREEE, per germline (reference sequence). The CDR3 is CASSLDGYNSPLHF. CDR3 DNA sequence: TGTGCCAGCAGCTTGGACGGGTATAATTCACCCCTCCACTTT.

The chain combines TRBV7-2 with TRBJ2-5; 8 bases agree with TRBD2. The V and J ends lost 1 base and 4 bases, in that order; junction bases with no gene match: 11. Germline values: CDR1 SGHTA, CDR2 FQGNSA. The CDR3 runs to 17 residues. CDR3 coding DNA: TGTGCCAGCAGCTTAGTCGCTCTCGGGGGGGCTTTAGAGACCCAGTACTTC. This gives the protein CASSLVALGGALETQYF.

This clone was observed a few times. The V gene is TRBV13, the J gene TRBJ1-1; D gene uncertain. Germline V gives CDR1 PRHDT, CDR2 FYEKMQ (reference sequence). V dropped 8 bases and J dropped 0 bases, with 13 bases sitting between them. The CDR3 loop spans 14 amino acids. CDR3 sequence (DNA): TGTGCCAGCTCCCTAGGCGGTCTGAACACTGAAGCTTTCTTT. Protein sequence: CASSLGGLNTEAFF.

This clone was observed a few times. This chain uses TRBV6-6 with TRBJ2-5; 16 positions match TRBD2. J gave up 5 bases and V 6 bases, and 3 bases lay outside the gene matches. Germline CDR1 is MNHNY and CDR2 is SVGAGI (reference sequence). CDR3 size: 15 residues. CDR3 protein: CASSGTSGGAETQYF. CDR3 nucleotide sequence: TGTGCCAGCAGCGGGACTAGCGGGGGGGCTGAGACCCAGTACTTC.

This clone came up a few times. The rearrangement links TRBV6-1 to TRBJ1-4; possible D gene TRBD1, 5 bases. Germline V gene data show CDR1 as MNHNS and CDR2 as SASEGT. The CDR3 consists of 15 residues. V lost 1 base and J 8 bases, leaving 14 bases between the germline ends. Written as DNA, the CDR3 is TGTGCCAGCAGTGAAGTGGGGCGCGGCCGGGAAAAACTGTTTTTT. It encodes CASSEVGRGREKLFF.

The chain recombines TRBV19 with TRBJ2-5, with 10 bases that match TRBD1. Germline CDR1 LNHDA, CDR2 SQIVND (reference sequence). This CDR3 is 14 amino acids long. V was clipped by 4 bases and J by 5 bases; unmatched bases: 4. This chain's CDR3 is CASSTDRGQETQYF. The DNA of the CDR3 is TGTGCCAGTAGTACCGACAGGGGGCAGGAGACCCAGTACTTC. Full variable domain (rest looked up from reference TRBV19 and TRBJ2-5): DGGITQSPKYLFRKEGQNVTLSCEQNLNHDAMYWYRQDPGQGLRLIYYSQIVNDFQKGDIAEGYSVSREKKESFPLTVTSAQKNPTAFYLCASSTDRGQETQYFGPGTRLLVL.

This chain connects TRBV6-6 to TRBJ2-3; unclear D gene. Germline assignment: CDR1 MNHNY and CDR2 SVGAGI (reference sequence). Trimming removed 0 bases at V and 1 base at J, with 5 bases between. The CDR3 runs 14 residues. This CDR3 reads CASSYSIGTDTQYF. CDR3 nucleotide sequence: TGTGCCAGCAGTTACTCGATAGGCACAGATACGCAGTATTTT.

This chain uses TRBV9 with TRBJ2-3, with 9 bases aligning to TRBD2. The germline V gene has CDR1 SGDLS and CDR2 YYNGEE. The CDR3 is 16 residues long. V dropped 0 bases and J dropped 1; count of bases not matched to a gene: 3. CDR3 protein: CASSVVASGGTDTQYF. The CDR3 DNA reads TGTGCCAGCAGCGTAGTGGCTAGCGGGGGCACAGATACGCAGTATTTT.

This clone was found once. The chain recombines TRBV7-8 with TRBJ2-1; the D is unclear. Trimming left V 5 bases short and J 0 bases short, with 11 bases between. CDR3 length equals 15 residues. Looked up from germline, CDR1 is SGHVS and CDR2 is FQNEAQ. CDR3 sequence reads: CASSQVSSSYNEQFF. The CDR3 DNA follows: TGTGCCAGCAGCCAAGTATCCAGCTCCTACAATGAGCAGTTCTTC.